The 21 T cell receptor beta chains reported below all come from one sample, sequenced in a study of T-cell reconstitution after alpha-beta-depleted transplantation in children. A library of TCRbeta sequences, prepared with unique molecular identifiers, was generated. One entry per CDR3 protein, called by TCRdb with MiXCR from the PCR reads. The table lists approximately 500,000 distinct CDR3 sequences, approximately 30% of them singletons. Sequenced material: PBMCs, taken before TCRalphabeta/CD19-depleted stem cell transplant. The origin of the receptors is a boy under two years old with Wiskott-Aldrich syndrome, due to receive a stem cell transplant.

V is TRBV15 and J is TRBJ2-7; 10 bases map to TRBD2. Germline CDR1 and CDR2: LNHNV and YYDKDF (reference sequence). There are 17 residues in the CDR3. V lost 3 bases, J lost 3 bases, and 11 bases stayed unmatched. CDR3 amino acids: CATSRARPGTSDYEQYF. The CDR3 DNA reads as TGTGCCACCAGCAGGGCAAGGCCCGGGACTAGCGACTACGAGCAGTACTTC. Looking up the rest from reference TRBV15 and TRBJ2-7 gives the full variable domain: DAMVIQNPRYQVTQFGKPVTLSCSQTLNHNVMYWYQQKSSQAPKLLFHYYDKDFNNEADTPDNFQSRRPNTSFCFLDIRSPGLGDTAMYLCATSRARPGTSDYEQYFGPGTRLTVT.

This chain joins TRBV5-1 and TRBJ2-2, with TRBD1 matching 8 bases. The CDR3 loop spans 18 amino acids. The germline gives CDR1 SGHRS, CDR2 YFSETQ. Trimming cost V 3 bases and J 7 bases; bases outside gene matches: 17. The CDR3 nucleotides are TGCGCCAGCAGCTCCACCCTACAGGGGGTCGGGAGAGTCGGGGAGCTGTTTTTT. This sequence encodes CASSSTLQGVGRVGELFF.

The chain links TRBV5-1 to TRBJ2-7, with TRBD1 identical over 8 bases. V dropped 4 bases and J dropped 3; count of bases not matched to a gene: 9. This CDR3 has 15 amino acids. CDR1 and CDR2 (germline): SGHRS, YFSETQ. CDR3 in DNA: TGCGCCAGCAGCCCACGGACAGGGAGCTTCTACGAGCAGTACTTC. As protein: CASSPRTGSFYEQYF.

This chain connects TRBV20-1 to TRBJ1-5, with D perhaps matching TRBD1 (5 bases). In germline, CDR1 is DFQATT, CDR2 SNEGSKA (reference sequence). Trimming pared 1 base from V and 5 bases from J, leaving 12 bases between. The CDR3 sequence is 14 residues long. Written as DNA, the CDR3 is TGCAGTGCTAGAGCCCGCTGGGGGTATCAGCCCCAGCATTTT. This encodes CSARARWGYQPQHF.

This chain connects TRBV4-1 to TRBJ1-2; D is ambiguous. There are 12 residues in the CDR3. Germline-derived CDR1 and CDR2 are MGHRA and YSYEKL. The V end lost 0 bases, the J end lost 8 bases, and 7 bases lay between the germline ends. This CDR3 reads CASSQDERGYTF. Here the CDR3 DNA reads TGCGCCAGCAGCCAAGATGAAAGAGGCTACACCTTC.

The chain joins TRBV15 to TRBJ2-3; D remains ambiguous. Between the trimmed V and J ends, which lost 0 bases and 1 base, there was a span of 26 bases. Germline V gene data show CDR1 as LNHNV and CDR2 as YYDKDF (reference sequence). The CDR3 runs to 21 residues. The CDR3 bases are TGTGCCACCAGCAGAGATCCCCCGGCCTGGGAAAGGCCCTGGGGCACAGATACGCAGTATTTT. Residues: CATSRDPPAWERPWGTDTQYF.

The rearrangement links TRBV28 to TRBJ2-1; D gene ambiguous. The CDR3 has 18 amino acids. Trimming stripped 1 base from V and 2 bases from J, with 18 bases between. CDR1 is MDHEN, CDR2 SYDVKM, per germline. Here the CDR3 DNA reads TGTGCCAGCAGTTTATTCGGTTTGGTGAGTCTTGCCTACAATGAGCAGTTCTTC. Translating gives CASSLFGLVSLAYNEQFF.

This chain connects TRBV28 to TRBJ2-7; 9 positions match TRBD1. The V gene end was trimmed by 5 bases and the J gene end by 1 base; junction bases not matched to a gene: 3. Germline CDR1 MDHEN, CDR2 SYDVKM. The CDR3 consists of 14 residues. CDR3 DNA sequence: TGTGCCAGCAGTAGACAGGGGGATTCCTACGAGCAGTACTTC. It encodes CASSRQGDSYEQYF.

This clonotype was picked up a small number of times. The CDR3 nucleotides read TGTGCCATAACAGGGGGCTACCAAGAGACCCAGTACTTC. Residues: CAITGGYQETQYF. V usage is TRBV12-3 or TRBV12-4 and J usage is TRBJ2-5; TRBD1 agrees at 9 bases. The CDR3 runs to 13 residues. V lost 10 bases, J lost 0 bases, and 3 bases stayed unmatched.

The chain recombines TRBV5-1 with TRBJ1-3, with TRBD1 as a possible D gene (6 bases). Trimming shortened V by 4 bases and J by 0 bases, and 14 bases separated the two germline ends. Germline loops: CDR1 SGHRS, CDR2 YFSETQ. CDR3 size: 16 residues. CDR3 in amino acids: CASSPLGGSSGNTIYF. In DNA form, the CDR3 reads TGCGCCAGCAGCCCACTAGGGGGGAGCTCTGGAAACACCATATATTTT.

V gene TRBV24-1 combines with J gene TRBJ2-5, with D perhaps TRBD1 (5 bases). Trimming took 4 bases from V and 3 from J, leaving 8 bases between them. The CDR3 consists of 13 residues. From germline, CDR1 is KGHDR and CDR2 SFDVKD. The CDR3: CATSEGREETQYF. In DNA form, the CDR3 reads TGTGCCACCAGTGAAGGCAGGGAAGAGACCCAGTACTTC.

This rearrangement joins TRBV30 to TRBJ1-1; D gene ambiguous. The CDR3 runs 13 residues. Trimming left V 3 bases short and J 2 bases short, with 10 bases between. In germline, CDR1 is GTSNPN, CDR2 SVGIG (reference sequence). As DNA, the CDR3 is TGTGCCTGGAGAAGGGATATTAACACTGAAGCTTTCTTT. It translates to CAWRRDINTEAFF.

J is TRBJ2-7 and V is TRBV6-1, with TRBD1 matching 8 bases. There are 14 residues in the CDR3. V gave up 10 bases and J gave up 0 bases; unmatched junction bases: 8. In germline, CDR1 is MNHNS, CDR2 SASEGT. Written as DNA, the CDR3 is TGTGCCACCGGGACAGGCTCATTCTCCTACGAGCAGTACTTC. It codes for CATGTGSFSYEQYF.

This clonotype was counted between two and nine times. The chain couples TRBV11-2 to TRBJ2-1; D could derive from TRBD1 or TRBD2 (5 bases each). Per the germline V gene, CDR1 is SGHAT and CDR2 is FQNNGV. V lost 1 base and J lost 4, with 11 bases in between. This CDR3 spans 15 amino acids. CDR3 region: CASSLGKGRYNEQFF. For the CDR3, the DNA is TGTGCCAGCAGCTTAGGAAAGGGGAGATACAATGAGCAGTTCTTC.

The V and J genes are TRBV12-3 or TRBV12-4 and TRBJ2-7, with D tentatively TRBD1 or TRBD2 (5 bases each). Trimming took off 1 base at V and 1 base at J, with 14 bases between the two ends. The CDR3 has 16 amino acids. The CDR3 region is CASSLEVGPDSYEQYF. The CDR3 DNA reads TGTGCCAGCAGTTTAGAAGTGGGACCTGATTCCTACGAGCAGTACTTC.

The rearrangement links TRBV12-3 or TRBV12-4 to TRBJ1-5; D uncertain. CDR3 size: 14 residues. Trimming stripped 5 bases from V and 0 bases from J, with 8 bases between. CDR3 sequence (DNA): TGTGCCAGCAGTCCGATAGATAGCAATCAGCCCCAGCATTTT. This codes for CASSPIDSNQPQHF.

The V gene is TRBV9, the J gene TRBJ2-5; D not certain. V gave up 0 bases and J gave up 3 bases, with 12 bases separating them. The CDR3 is 15 amino acids. The V gene's germline CDR1 is SGDLS and CDR2 YYNGEE. DNA for the CDR3: TGTGCCAGCAGCGTAGGGGTCAGGAAAGAAGAGACCCAGTACTTC. Protein sequence: CASSVGVRKEETQYF.

This clonotype has a handful of counts. The rearrangement links TRBV6-2 or TRBV6-3 to TRBJ2-3; TRBD2 agrees at 13 bases. In germline, CDR1 is MNHEY, CDR2 SVGEGT. Losses at the gene ends were 0 bases for V and 6 bases for J; bases not matched to a gene: 15. The CDR3 sequence is 20 residues long. CDR3 loop: CASSYSSTGGLAGELDTQYF. CDR3 DNA sequence: TGTGCCAGCAGTTACTCGTCGACCGGCGGACTAGCGGGAGAGCTTGATACGCAGTATTTT.

V and J are TRBV5-5 and TRBJ2-1; a weak D match, TRBD2 (6 bases). This CDR3 contains 14 residues. Between the trimmed V and J ends, which lost 6 bases and 4 bases, there was a span of 14 bases. The V gene's germline CDR1 is SGHKS and CDR2 YYEKEE (reference sequence). The CDR3 nucleotides read TGTGCCAGCAACCCTCTAGCGCGGTACAATGAGCAGTTCTTC. Translated, it gives CASNPLARYNEQFF.

J is TRBJ1-1 and V is TRBV30, with D uncertain. V lost 4 bases to trimming and J lost 5 bases, with 5 bases between them. The CDR3 spans 10 residues. Germline lookup yields CDR1 GTSNPN and CDR2 SVGIG (reference sequence). The CDR3 region has the DNA TGTGCCTGGATAAGAACTGAAGCTTTCTTT. Amino acid sequence: CAWIRTEAFF.

The rearrangement joins TRBV29-1 to TRBJ2-4; the D gene is possibly TRBD2 (6 bases). The V gene's germline CDR1 is SQVTM and CDR2 ANQGSEA. The CDR3 is made up of 15 amino acids. Trimming stripped 6 bases from V and 2 bases from J, with 17 bases between. The CDR3 DNA is TGCAGCGTCTCCTGGAGGGGCGGGACCAAAAACATTCAGTACTTC. Translation: CSVSWRGGTKNIQYF.